The 14 T cell receptor beta chains given below trace back to one sample, sequenced in a study of cytomegalovirus exposure and HLA in healthy donors. PCR employed 60 Vbeta and 13 Jbeta primers. Measured with immunoSEQ multiplex PCR; TCRdb has only the in-frame clones, and not every one. The listing contains roughly 50,000 clones. Sequencing was done on a sample of PBMCs. Every receptor here comes from a woman in her sixties in good health and CMV-seropositive.

The chain recombines TRBV7-8 with TRBJ1-1; the D is unclear. V lost 3 bases and J 1 base, leaving 6 bases between the germline ends. CDR1 is SGHVS and CDR2 is FQNEAQ in the germline V gene. This CDR3 is 13 amino acids long. The DNA for the CDR3 is TGTGCCAGCAGCTTTAACAGGAACACTGAAGCTTTCTTT. This codes for CASSFNRNTEAFF.

This chain joins TRBV5-1 and TRBJ2-2; 9 bases line up with TRBD1. Germline trimming cut 5 bases from V and 3 bases from J; bases unmatched to any gene: 2. Germline assignment: CDR1 SGHRS and CDR2 YFSETQ. The CDR3 contains 14 residues. The CDR3: CASSDRGDTGELFF. CDR3 nucleotide sequence: TGCGCCAGCAGTGACAGGGGGGACACCGGGGAGCTGTTTTTT.

A note on this clone: Other nucleotide sequences from this sample produce the same CDR3. The chain employs TRBV7-9 and TRBJ2-5, with unresolved D. This CDR3 region has 17 residues. The V and J ends lost 0 bases and 0 bases respectively, with 14 bases between them. Germline V lookup: CDR1 SEHNR, CDR2 FQNEAQ (reference sequence). CDR3 region: CASSLAGSQYYQETQYF. CDR3 coding DNA: TGTGCCAGCAGCTTAGCGGGCAGCCAATACTACCAAGAGACCCAGTACTTC.

The chain links TRBV19 to TRBJ1-2; D gene ambiguous. V was pared by 2 bases and J by 6 bases, with 16 bases between. Germline V gene sequence: CDR1 LNHDA, CDR2 SQIVND (reference sequence). The CDR3 has 15 residues. CDR3 protein: CASSIPAGLQDGYTF. The CDR3 region has the DNA TGTGCCAGTAGTATACCCGCAGGTTTGCAAGATGGCTACACCTTC.

The chain is built from TRBV28 and TRBJ1-5; TRBD1 is a possible D gene (5 bases). The CDR3 contains 16 residues. V lost 6 bases to trimming and J lost 3 bases, with 18 bases between them. Germline CDR1 MDHEN, CDR2 SYDVKM. CDR3 bases: TGTGCCAGCAGCCCTCGTATCGGGGGACCCAATCAGCCCCAGCATTTT. This gives the protein CASSPRIGGPNQPQHF.

The rearrangement uses TRBV11-3 and TRBJ1-5, with D possibly being TRBD1 (5 bases). Trimming cost V 0 bases and J 7 bases, with 13 bases left between them. CDR3 size: 15 residues. Germline V gives CDR1 SGHNT, CDR2 YENEEA. The chain's CDR3 is CASSLDPGEGQPQHF. The CDR3, as DNA: TGTGCCAGCAGCTTAGATCCGGGGGAGGGACAGCCCCAGCATTTT.

The V and J genes are TRBV6-1 and TRBJ1-2; 10 nucleotides agree with TRBD1. The CDR3 has 13 amino acids. Germline CDR1 is MNHNS and CDR2 is SASEGT. J was trimmed by 7 bases and V by 1 base; bases with no gene match: 0. Here the CDR3 DNA reads TGTGCCAGCAGTGAAGGGACAGGGGGTGGCTACACCTTC. It encodes CASSEGTGGGYTF.

The J gene is TRBJ1-6, the V gene TRBV7-2; TRBD1 agrees at 12 bases. V was pared by 4 bases and J by 1 base, with 5 bases of the junction left unmatched. Germline V gives CDR1 SGHTA, CDR2 FQGNSA. This CDR3 contains 18 residues. The CDR3 region is CASSSPGQGASYNSPLHF. In nucleotides, the CDR3 is TGTGCCAGCAGCTCCCCGGGACAGGGGGCTTCCTATAATTCACCCCTCCACTTT.

The chain recombines TRBV7-8 with TRBJ2-7; D perhaps matches TRBD1 (6 bases). Trimming cost V 4 bases and J 4 bases, with 14 bases left between them. This CDR3 spans 14 amino acids. Germline V lookup: CDR1 SGHVS, CDR2 FQNEAQ. CDR3 residues: CASSSTGTPYEQYF. CDR3 bases: TGTGCCAGCAGCTCCACCGGGACACCGTACGAGCAGTACTTC.

V usage is TRBV6-6 and J usage is TRBJ2-2, with TRBD1 matching over 7 bases. Trimming removed 4 bases from V and 3 bases from J; junction bases left unmatched: 5. Per germline, CDR1 MNHNY and CDR2 SVGAGI (reference sequence). The CDR3 has 15 amino acids. This CDR3 reads CASSLGQGDTGELFF. The CDR3 DNA is TGTGCCAGCAGTTTGGGGCAGGGGGACACCGGGGAGCTGTTTTTT.

This chain joins TRBV6-1 and TRBJ1-2; 7 bases fit TRBD1. V lost 1 base and J lost 8; bases outside the gene matches: 10. Germline CDR1 and CDR2: MNHNS and SASEGT. This CDR3 is built from 15 residues. The CDR3 spells CASSEGFARTGGYTF. Written as DNA, the CDR3 is TGTGCCAGCAGTGAAGGGTTTGCGAGGACAGGAGGCTACACCTTC.

The chain has TRBV4-3 and TRBJ1-2; possible D gene TRBD1, 6 bases. The CDR3 sequence is 15 residues long. The germline CDR1 and CDR2 sequences are LGHNA and YSLEER. The V end was cut by 1 base, the J end by 2 bases, with 11 bases between. The CDR3 loop is CASSQAQGSNYGYTF. The CDR3 nucleotides are TGCGCCAGCAGCCAAGCTCAGGGGTCCAACTATGGCTACACCTTC.

This rearrangement joins TRBV27 to TRBJ2-6; the match to TRBD1 covers 10 bases. Germline assignment: CDR1 MNHEY and CDR2 SMNVEV (reference sequence). The CDR3 consists of 16 residues. Germline trimming cut 8 bases from V and 0 bases from J; bases unmatched to any gene: 4. The CDR3 sequence: CASSTGGHSGANVLTF. Here the CDR3 DNA reads TGTGCCAGCTCGACAGGGGGCCACTCTGGGGCCAACGTCCTGACTTTC.

The chain is built from TRBV9 and TRBJ1-1, with 7 bases fitting TRBD1. The CDR3 has 15 amino acids. With V trimmed by 3 bases and J by 3 bases, 8 bases remained unmatched. Per germline, CDR1 SGDLS and CDR2 YYNGEE. In DNA form, the CDR3 reads TGTGCCAGCAGCGGAAAACAGGGGTTCCACACTGAAGCTTTCTTT. Its translation is CASSGKQGFHTEAFF.